Shown below are 2 T cell receptor beta chains from a single sample sequenced in a study of OX40 agonist ivuxolimab in advanced cancers. Repertoires were generated with immunoSEQ multiplex PCR, while TCRdb's copy carries only in-frame clones and drops some. The data hold under 90,000 clones, with around nine tenths observed a single time. The specimen comprised CD4+ or CD8+ T cells sorted from blood, sampled in a trial of the OX40 agonist ivuxolimab. These receptors all stem from an adult with an advanced solid tumor such as melanoma, head and neck, liver or kidney cancer.

The chain uses TRBV4-2 and TRBJ2-3; 9 nucleotides match TRBD1. Germline V lookup: CDR1 LGHNA, CDR2 YNFKEQ. This CDR3 is built from 16 residues. J lost 11 bases, V lost 1 base, and 13 bases had no gene match. The CDR3 DNA is TGTGCCAGCAGCCAAGTCGGGACAGGGACCCCTCGGGAGCAGTATTTT. Protein product: CASSQVGTGTPREQYF.

The chain uses TRBV18 and TRBJ2-7; D unresolved. Deletions cut 1 base from V and 2 bases from J, with 15 bases between. This CDR3 is built from 16 residues. Looked up from germline, CDR1 is KGHSH and CDR2 is LQKENI. The DNA of the CDR3 is TGTGCCAGCTCACCACATGAAGCCGGAAGTACCTACGAGCAGTACTTC. As protein: CASSPHEAGSTYEQYF.